This entry lists 3 T cell receptor beta chains sequenced from one sample in a study of T and B cells in COVID-19 patients. Each TRB amplification used roughly 220-550 ng of genomic DNA from blood. TRB rearrangements were amplified by multiplex PCR with BIOMED2 TRB-A/B primers. Each CDR3 protein is one row after TCRdb ran MiXCR on the multiplex PCR reads. The sample comprises some 4,000 distinct CDR3 sequences, about 25% of which are singletons, and roughly 45% rests with the top ten. Sample: blood. Receptor source: a human donor with active COVID-19. The donor label of this sample is uncertain.

This clonotype was seen only a few times. V gene TRBV6-2 or TRBV6-3 combines with J gene TRBJ2-7, with D maybe TRBD2 (6 bases). This CDR3 comprises 17 residues. CDR1 is MNHEY, CDR2 SVGEGT, per germline. V lost 8 bases, J lost 2 bases, and 25 bases lay in between. CDR3 DNA: TGTGCCAGCGGTTCCTCCGCCGGGAGCTCATATACCTACGAGCAGTACTTC. It is translated as CASGSSAGSSYTYEQYF.

This clonotype is termed medium-sized. V usage is TRBV19 and J usage is TRBJ1-5; no clear D gene. The germline gives CDR1 LNHDA, CDR2 SQIVND (reference sequence). The CDR3 contains 12 residues. V was trimmed by 5 bases and J by 7 bases, leaving 9 bases between them. Here the CDR3 reads CASSPQHQPQHF. CDR3 nucleotide sequence: TGTGCCAGTAGTCCACAACACCAGCCCCAGCATTTT.

By share, this clonotype ranks as medium-sized. V usage is TRBV19 and J usage is TRBJ2-2; TRBD2 might be the D (6 bases). Germline loops: CDR1 LNHDA, CDR2 SQIVND (reference sequence). Trimming shortened V by 2 bases and J by 5 bases, and 9 bases separated the two germline ends. This CDR3 region has 14 residues. Here the CDR3 DNA reads TGTGCCAGTAGTATAACCGGGGGAACCGGGGAGCTGTTTTTT. Translated: CASSITGGTGELFF. The full variable domain, with the rest looked up from reference TRBV19 and TRBJ2-2, is DGGITQSPKYLFRKEGQNVTLSCEQNLNHDAMYWYRQDPGQGLRLIYYSQIVNDFQKGDIAEGYSVSREKKESFPLTVTSAQKNPTAFYLCASSITGGTGELFFGEGSRLTVL.